Below, one TCR beta chain is given with its context. Its antigen is not known. V lost 4 bases and J lost 6; bases outside the gene matches: 2. The CDR3 contains 13 residues. Germline-derived CDR1 and CDR2 are KGHSH and LQKENI. This specimen belongs to a study of cytomegalovirus exposure and HLA in healthy donors. 13 Jbeta primers and 60 Vbeta primers were used for the PCR. Some clones are missing from TCRdb's copy, which holds only in-frame ones; the method was immunoSEQ multiplex PCR. Found here are about 170,000 clones, over 60% of them singletons; the top ten hold 1.5%. Study observations and caveats: In a later analysis, HLA-associated TCR beta chains were more clonally expanded than equally common others. With high specificity and sensitivity, the classifier reportedly diagnosed cytomegalovirus status. The authors listed 164 TCR beta chains as cytomegalovirus-associated. Rates of TCR association differed by HLA locus in a later analysis, with DRB1 highest and HLA-C lowest.

This sequence was found in a girl aged 5-17 years in good health and CMV-seronegative. Specimen: PBMCs. The rearrangement uses TRBV18 and TRBJ2-1; 8 bases agree with TRBD1. The CDR3 DNA is TGTGCCAGCTCACTGGACAGGGCCAATGAGCAGTTCTTC. Encoded protein: CASSLDRANEQFF.